This T cell receptor beta chain comes out of a study of blood T cell repertoires in COVID-19. Study as a whole: Donors in the United States, Italy and Spain gave samples during acute or convalescent COVID-19. T cells, B-cell-depleted T cells, or PBMCs supplied cDNA or gDNA.

Clones were sequenced by immunoSEQ multiplex PCR, and TCRdb holds only the in-frame ones, with some missing. This table holds approximately 47,000 clones, about 85% found once. From germline, CDR1 is DFQATT and CDR2 SNEGSKA (reference sequence). The CDR3 is 16 residues long. V was pared by 3 bases and J by 4 bases, with 19 bases between. Specimen: peripheral blood. The receptor was isolated from a woman aged 55-69 years with acute or convalescent COVID-19. The chain employs TRBV20-1 and TRBJ2-1; maybe TRBD2 (7 bases). The CDR3 DNA reads as TGCAGTGCTAGTCTTATAGGGGGAGGGCCGTACAATGAGCAGTTCTTC. It specifies CSASLIGGGPYNEQFF.